This TCR beta chain derives from a study of T cell responses to AZD1222 COVID-19 vaccine. Only in-frame clones appear in the TCRdb table, and some are missing; sequencing was by immunoSEQ multiplex PCR. The sample lists 150,000 to 200,000 clones; 88% were seen once. V lost 5 bases, J lost 4 bases, and 9 bases stayed unmatched. Germline CDR1 and CDR2: SGHDT and YYEEEE. The CDR3 runs to 15 residues. Broader study findings: Just 5 or 6 AZD1222 recipients tested seropositive at baseline. Vaccination with two AZD1222 doses was followed by a rise in Spike-specific TCR breadth and depth.

Note on this clone: The antigen remains undetermined.

The receptor was derived from an adult in good health. The J gene is TRBJ2-7, the V gene TRBV5-6; 10 nucleotides match TRBD1. The specimen was peripheral blood, collected on day 0 of AZD1222 vaccination. CDR3 DNA sequence: TGTGCCAGCAGAAAAACTGGGACAGGGGCTTACGAGCAGTACTTC. Protein: CASRKTGTGAYEQYF. Using reference TRBV5-6 and TRBJ2-7 for the parts outside the CDR3, the full variable domain is DAGVTQSPTHLIKTRGQQVTLRCSPKSGHDTVSWYQQALGQGPQFIFQYYEEEERQRGNFPDRFSGHQFPNYSSELNVNALLLGDSALYLCASRKTGTGAYEQYFGPGTRLTVT.